The 23 T cell receptor beta chains below all came from one sample that was sequenced in a study of cytomegalovirus exposure and HLA in healthy donors. PCR primers comprised 60 Vbeta and 13 Jbeta primers. Produced via immunoSEQ multiplex PCR; TCRdb's table is partial and in-frame only. This sample has 200,000 or so clones; roughly 84% occur once, and the top ten carry about 0.26%. Input material: PBMCs. The receptors stem from a boy younger than 18 in good health and CMV-seronegative.

The V call is TRBV29-1, the J call TRBJ1-1; tentative D call: TRBD1 (5 bases). This CDR3 has 15 amino acids. The V and J ends lost 5 bases and 1 base respectively, with 17 bases between them. CDR1 and CDR2 from the germline V gene are SQVTM and ANQGSEA. The CDR3 region has the DNA TGCAGCGTTTCGCCGGGACTGAGAGCGAACACTGAAGCTTTCTTT. Its protein product is CSVSPGLRANTEAFF. Using reference TRBV29-1 and TRBJ1-1 for the parts outside the CDR3, the full variable domain is SAVISQKPSRDICQRGTSLTIQCQVDSQVTMMFWYRQQPGQSLTLIATANQGSEATYESGFVIDKFPISRPNLTFSTLTVSNMSPEDSSIYLCSVSPGLRANTEAFFGQGTRLTVV.

This clone was counted once. The chain combines TRBV18 with TRBJ2-1, with D possibly TRBD1 on 6 matching bases. CDR1 and CDR2 (germline): KGHSH, LQKENI. The CDR3 length is 14 residues. V gave up 3 bases and J gave up 6 bases, with 12 bases separating them. The CDR3 region is CASSPYDRSNEQFF. CDR3 DNA sequence: TGTGCCAGCTCACCTTATGACAGGTCCAATGAGCAGTTCTTC.

The chain is built from TRBV5-1 and TRBJ2-7; 8 positions agree with TRBD1. Germline CDR1 SGHRS, CDR2 YFSETQ. The CDR3 is 15 amino acids. The ends lost 0 bases at V and 2 bases at J; junction bases unmatched: 4. CDR3 sequence reads: CASSLEYRGTYEQYF. The DNA of the CDR3 is TGCGCCAGCAGCTTGGAGTACAGGGGGACCTACGAGCAGTACTTC.

This sequence joins TRBV11-2 and TRBJ2-7; a possible D gene is TRBD2 (5 bases). Between the trimmed V and J ends, which lost 8 bases and 2 bases, there was a span of 16 bases. In germline, CDR1 is SGHAT, CDR2 FQNNGV. CDR3 length: 14 residues. The CDR3 sequence: CASARAAVPYEQYF. The CDR3 DNA is TGTGCCAGCGCGCGGGCGGCTGTCCCCTACGAGCAGTACTTC. Variable domain in full (rest from reference TRBV11-2 and TRBJ2-7): EAGVAQSPRYKIIEKRQSVAFWCNPISGHATLYWYQQILGQGPKLLIQFQNNGVVDDSQLPKDRFSAERLKGVDSTLKIQPAKLEDSAVYLCASARAAVPYEQYFGPGTRLTVT.

J is TRBJ2-5 and V is TRBV15, with D possibly TRBD1 on 6 matching bases. The CDR3 totals 12 residues. Germline CDR1 and CDR2: LNHNV and YYDKDF (reference sequence). V was cut by 4 bases and J by 5 bases, with 8 bases left in between. In nucleotides, the CDR3 is TGTGCCACCAGCACTAGGGGGGAGACCCAGTACTTC. This codes for CATSTRGETQYF.

The chain joins TRBV15 to TRBJ2-5; tentatively, D is TRBD2 (6 bases). The CDR3 is made up of 14 amino acids. Trimming removed 7 bases from V and 0 bases from J, with 12 bases in between. CDR1 is LNHNV, CDR2 YYDKDF, per germline (reference sequence). The DNA of the CDR3 is TGTGCCACCACCCCCGGGACTTACCAAGAGACCCAGTACTTC. Translation gives CATTPGTYQETQYF.

The chain joins TRBV15 to TRBJ2-1; 10 bases are a match to TRBD2. CDR1 is LNHNV, CDR2 YYDKDF, per germline (reference sequence). The CDR3 is 14 amino acids. With 9 bases clipped from V and 10 bases from J, the junction kept 12 bases outside the gene matches. The CDR3 reads CATGGLAGVGEQFF. CDR3 in DNA: TGTGCCACGGGGGGGCTAGCGGGAGTAGGAGAGCAGTTCTTC. Filled out from reference TRBV15 and TRBJ2-1, the complete variable domain reads DAMVIQNPRYQVTQFGKPVTLSCSQTLNHNVMYWYQQKSSQAPKLLFHYYDKDFNNEADTPDNFQSRRPNTSFCFLDIRSPGLGDTAMYLCATGGLAGVGEQFFGPGTRLTVL.

The chain joins TRBV5-1 to TRBJ2-7; D possibly corresponds to TRBD1 (5 bases). This CDR3 has 13 residues. Trimming pared 0 bases from V and 2 bases from J, leaving 6 bases between. From germline, CDR1 is SGHRS and CDR2 YFSETQ. CDR3: CASSLAGTYEQYF. Written as DNA, the CDR3 is TGCGCCAGCAGCTTGGCAGGGACCTACGAGCAGTACTTC.

J is TRBJ2-5 and V is TRBV5-6; no clear D gene. The J call may be in error: the DNA end matches TRBJ2-7 better. Looked up from germline, CDR1 is SGHDT and CDR2 is YYEEEE. This CDR3 comprises 14 residues. The CDR3 sequence is CASSPSAGAYEQYF. In DNA, the CDR3 is TGTGCCAGCAGCCCCTCTGCTGGGGCCTACGAGCAGTACTTC.

This chain uses TRBV9 with TRBJ1-1; no definite D call. The CDR3 consists of 14 residues. Deletions cut 4 bases from V and 1 base from J, with 11 bases between. Germline V gene data show CDR1 as SGDLS and CDR2 as YYNGEE. CDR3 bases: TGTGCCAGCAGCTACGACGGGGAGAACACTGAAGCTTTCTTT. Translation gives CASSYDGENTEAFF.

This clone was seen only once. This chain joins TRBV5-4 and TRBJ2-7, with 8 positions matching TRBD1. V lost 3 bases to trimming and J lost 4 bases; unmatched junction nucleotides: 3. The CDR3 consists of 13 residues. The germline V gene encodes CDR1 SGHNT and CDR2 YYREEE (reference sequence). This CDR3 is CASSSQGAYEQYF. In DNA, the CDR3 is TGTGCCAGCAGCTCCCAGGGGGCATACGAGCAGTACTTC.

The chain is built from TRBV5-5 and TRBJ1-4; 7 bases are a match to TRBD1. V trimming: 0 bases; J trimming: 5 bases; junction bases outside the gene matches: 4. The CDR3 contains 15 residues. CDR1 is SGHKS and CDR2 is YYEKEE in the germline V gene (reference sequence). CDR3 DNA sequence: TGTGCCAGCAGCTTGGCGGGACAGAGAAATGAAAAACTGTTTTTT. Residues: CASSLAGQRNEKLFF.

The chain recombines TRBV2 with TRBJ2-1; D not certain. The CDR3 is made up of 12 amino acids. Germline values: CDR1 SNHLY, CDR2 FYNNEI. The ends were cut back, 3 bases at V and 6 bases at J, with 6 bases in the middle. The DNA of the CDR3 is TGTGCCAGCAGTGACAGAACCAATGAGCAGTTCTTC. It translates to CASSDRTNEQFF.

The rearrangement joins TRBV28 to TRBJ1-1; 8 nucleotides align to TRBD1. The CDR3 runs to 13 residues. Germline lookup yields CDR1 MDHEN and CDR2 SYDVKM. Trimming took 2 bases from V and 4 from J; bases not matched to a gene: 0. The CDR3: CASSLTGGTEAFF. The CDR3 nucleotides are TGTGCCAGCAGTTTAACAGGGGGCACTGAAGCTTTCTTT.

In its sample, this clone was seen a few times. The same CDR3 also results from other DNA sequences found in this sample. The chain couples TRBV9 to TRBJ1-1; D unclear. The germline V and J ends were trimmed by 4 bases and 4 bases, with 14 bases remaining between them. The CDR3 is 14 amino acids. Germline values: CDR1 SGDLS, CDR2 YYNGEE. The chain's CDR3 is CASSPYSRSTEAFF. CDR3 nucleotide sequence: TGTGCCAGCAGCCCCTATTCGAGGAGCACTGAAGCTTTCTTT.

The CDR3 sequence: CASSTSPTGANTGELFF. CDR3 bases: TGCGCCAGCAGCACCTCCCCGACAGGAGCGAACACCGGGGAGCTGTTTTTT. The gene calls are TRBV5-1 and TRBJ2-2; D is perhaps TRBD1 (6 bases). The CDR3 consists of 17 residues. The V end lost 4 bases, the J end lost 0 bases, and 16 bases lay between the germline ends. The germline V gene encodes CDR1 SGHRS and CDR2 YFSETQ.

This chain uses TRBV6-6 with TRBJ1-1; tentatively, D is TRBD1 (6 bases). CDR3 length equals 12 residues. V lost 8 bases and J 3 bases, leaving 10 bases between the germline ends. CDR1 is MNHNY and CDR2 is SVGAGI in the germline V gene (reference sequence). CDR3 amino acids: CASGRGDTEAFF. DNA for the CDR3: TGTGCCAGCGGCAGGGGAGACACTGAAGCTTTCTTT.

The chain couples TRBV6-1 to TRBJ1-1; D might be TRBD1 (6 bases). The CDR3 is 15 residues long. Germline assignment: CDR1 MNHNS and CDR2 SASEGT. Trimming stripped 4 bases from V and 3 bases from J, with 15 bases between. The CDR3: CASSVGGRVDTEAFF. The CDR3 bases are TGTGCCAGCAGTGTGGGGGGGCGGGTGGACACTGAAGCTTTCTTT.

The chain recombines TRBV13 with TRBJ1-2; D remains ambiguous. Germline-derived CDR1 and CDR2 are PRHDT and FYEKMQ (reference sequence). The CDR3 is 13 residues long. V was cut by 5 bases and J by 0 bases, with 7 bases left in between. CDR3 sequence reads: CASSIGANYGYTF. In DNA, the CDR3 is TGTGCCAGCAGCATCGGGGCTAACTATGGCTACACCTTC.

About this clone: The sample contains more than one DNA sequence encoding this CDR3. This chain joins TRBV11-3 and TRBJ1-1; D ambiguous. V lost 5 bases and J 2 bases, leaving 6 bases between the germline ends. This CDR3 is 12 amino acids long. The germline gives CDR1 SGHNT, CDR2 YENEEA. In DNA, the CDR3 is TGTGCCAGCAGCGGCACCAACACTGAAGCTTTCTTT. It encodes CASSGTNTEAFF.

The chain joins TRBV5-1 to TRBJ2-7; 10 nucleotides match TRBD1. CDR1 SGHRS and CDR2 YFSETQ come from the germline V gene. The trim removed 4 bases at V and 5 bases at J, leaving 12 bases unmatched. CDR3 length: 16 residues. CDR3 residues: CASSKTGQGTFDEQYF. The CDR3, as DNA: TGCGCCAGCAGCAAAACGGGACAGGGGACCTTTGACGAGCAGTACTTC.

This chain links TRBV30 with TRBJ1-2, with 7 bases fitting TRBD1. The germline gives CDR1 GTSNPN, CDR2 SVGIG (reference sequence). This CDR3 has 15 amino acids. The J segment lost 2 bases and the V segment lost 3 bases, leaving 9 bases of the junction unmatched. The CDR3 reads CAWSPPGTENYGYTF. CDR3 bases: TGTGCCTGGAGCCCGCCCGGGACAGAGAACTATGGCTACACCTTC.

This chain connects TRBV4-1 to TRBJ2-7; weak D call: TRBD2 (7 bases). V dropped 4 bases and J dropped 0 bases, with 16 bases sitting between them. Germline CDR1 is MGHRA and CDR2 is YSYEKL. The CDR3 runs 16 residues. This CDR3 is CASSRHGGQSSYEQYF. The CDR3 nucleotides are TGCGCCAGCAGCCGCCACGGGGGGCAGAGCTCCTACGAGCAGTACTTC.